The next 6 T cell receptor beta chains were all read from a single sample in a study of blood T cells in healthy people across ages. For the second PCR, which ran for about 7 to 12 cycles, a sample-barcoded 5' primer and a J-beta primer mix were used. TCRdb used MiXCR to reprocess the 5' RACE reads, holding one entry per CDR3 protein. Of 700,000 to 1,000,000 distinct CDR3 sequences listed, about 42% are singletons. Sequencing was carried out using blood. Every receptor here comes from a man aged 55-75 years in good health.

The genes are TRBV28 and TRBJ1-4; 7 nucleotides agree with TRBD1. Germline CDR1 MDHEN, CDR2 SYDVKM. The CDR3 sequence is 14 residues long. The V and J ends lost 5 bases and 6 bases, in that order; junction bases with no gene match: 6. The CDR3 reads CASSKGQQYEKLFF. CDR3 sequence (DNA): TGTGCCAGCAGTAAGGGACAGCAGTATGAAAAACTGTTTTTT. The full variable domain, rest sourced from reference TRBV28 and TRBJ1-4, is DVKVTQSSRYLVKRTGEKVFLECVQDMDHENMFWYRQDPGLGLRLIYFSYDVKMKEKGDIPEGYSVSREKKERFSLILESASTNQTSMYLCASSKGQQYEKLFFGSGTQLSVL.

This clonotype has a handful of counts. The V and J genes are TRBV25-1 and TRBJ2-5; D is undetermined. Trimming took 0 bases from V and 5 from J, leaving 7 bases between them. The CDR3 is 13 amino acids. Germline assignment: CDR1 MGHDK and CDR2 SYGVNS. CDR3 sequence reads: CASSEYTPETQYF. CDR3 DNA: TGTGCCAGCAGTGAATATACCCCTGAGACCCAGTACTTC. Full variable domain (outside the CDR3, taken from reference TRBV25-1 and TRBJ2-5): EADIYQTPRYLVIGTGKKITLECSQTMGHDKMYWYQQDPGMELHLIHYSYGVNSTEKGDLSSESTVSRIRTEHFPLTLESARPSHTSQYLCASSEYTPETQYFGPGTRLLVL.

The chain is built from TRBV30 and TRBJ2-1; 10 bases agree with TRBD2. The J call is in doubt because the DNA end fits TRBJ2-7 better. This CDR3 is 14 amino acids long. Per germline, CDR1 GTSNPN and CDR2 SVGIG (reference sequence). This CDR3 is CAWRGSGRMYEQYF. The CDR3 DNA is TGTGCCTGGAGGGGTAGCGGGAGGATGTACGAGCAGTACTTC.

The CDR3 reads CASKEHAGSYNSPLHF. DNA of the CDR3: TGTGCCTCCAAAGAACACGCGGGGAGTTATAATTCACCCCTCCACTTT. The J gene is TRBJ1-6, the V gene TRBV6-1; the D is unclear. This CDR3 has 16 residues. Trimming cost V 11 bases and J 4 bases, with 21 bases left between them. Germline V gene lookup returns CDR1 MNHNS and CDR2 SASEGT.

This clonotype came up a few times. The rearrangement links TRBV20-1 to TRBJ2-1; TRBD2 agrees at 7 bases. In germline, CDR1 is DFQATT, CDR2 SNEGSKA (reference sequence). This CDR3 is 12 amino acids long. V shed 2 bases and J 5 bases; nucleotides not matched to a gene: 0. The CDR3: CSARLADNEQFF. Written as DNA, the CDR3 is TGCAGTGCTAGACTAGCGGACAATGAGCAGTTCTTC.

The chain recombines TRBV15 with TRBJ2-1; TRBD2 matches at 14 bases. Per the germline V gene, CDR1 is LNHNV and CDR2 is YYDKDF (reference sequence). The CDR3 loop spans 17 amino acids. The trim removed 1 base at V and 7 bases at J, leaving 6 bases unmatched. CDR3 in amino acids: CATSRGLAGGPGNEQFF. CDR3 DNA sequence: TGTGCCACCAGCAGAGGACTAGCGGGGGGGCCTGGGAATGAGCAGTTCTTC.